The 26 T cell receptor beta chains below all came from one sample that was sequenced in a study of lymphopenia after photon versus proton radiotherapy. TCRdb's table, derived via immunoSEQ multiplex PCR, lists solely in-frame clones and lacks some. The sample records tens of thousands of clones, around 80% being singletons. Sequenced here: peripheral blood, sampled from a patient treated with proton-based radiotherapy. The receptors were sampled from a man between 60 and 75 years old with pancreatic cancer.

The chain links TRBV9 to TRBJ2-5; a possible D gene is TRBD1 (6 bases). V lost 3 bases and J 5 bases, leaving 14 bases between the germline ends. The CDR3 loop spans 14 amino acids. CDR1 is SGDLS, CDR2 YYNGEE, per germline. CDR3 coding DNA: TGTGCCAGCAGCGCGGGACAAGGCTCGGAGACCCAGTACTTC. This sequence encodes CASSAGQGSETQYF.

J is TRBJ1-5 and V is TRBV2; D is perhaps TRBD1 (5 bases). The CDR3 runs 14 residues. The germline gives CDR1 SNHLY, CDR2 FYNNEI. The CDR3 region is CASSRVGVNQPQHF. The DNA of the CDR3 is TGTGCTAGCTCGAGGGTGGGGGTCAATCAGCCCCAGCATTTT.

This clone is a singleton in its sample. The chain combines TRBV7-8 with TRBJ2-7, with D perhaps TRBD2 (7 bases). The CDR3 runs to 16 residues. CDR1 is SGHVS, CDR2 FQNEAQ, per germline. V was clipped by 2 bases and J by 4 bases, with 18 bases between them. The CDR3 DNA reads TGTGCCAGCAGCTTACGGAGGGGGGGAGGGCCATACGAGCAGTACTTC. It encodes CASSLRRGGGPYEQYF.

This clone is termed medium-sized. The V and J genes are TRBV6-6 and TRBJ1-1, with D possibly TRBD1 on 6 matching bases. V lost 6 bases and J 5 bases, leaving 13 bases between the germline ends. Germline V gene lookup returns CDR1 MNHNY and CDR2 SVGAGI (reference sequence). The CDR3 runs 13 residues. CDR3 sequence reads: CASSQQGLTEAFF. DNA for the CDR3: TGTGCCAGCAGCCAACAGGGATTGACTGAAGCTTTCTTT.

The genes are TRBV6-6 and TRBJ2-3, with 7 bases identical to TRBD1. This CDR3 is built from 15 residues. V dropped 6 bases and J dropped 0; count of bases not matched to a gene: 6. Germline-derived CDR1 and CDR2 are MNHNY and SVGAGI (reference sequence). CDR3 amino acids: CASRNGDSSTDTQYF. The CDR3 DNA follows: TGTGCCAGCAGAAACGGGGACAGCAGCACAGATACGCAGTATTTT.

A few counts support this clone. V is TRBV6-6 and J is TRBJ2-7, with D possibly TRBD1 on 6 matching bases. Germline V gives CDR1 MNHNY, CDR2 SVGAGI (reference sequence). Trimming left V 8 bases short and J 2 bases short, with 13 bases between. This CDR3 is built from 13 residues. In DNA, the CDR3 is TGTGCCAGCGGTAGGGACACCCCCTACGAGCAGTACTTC. It translates to CASGRDTPYEQYF.

The V call is TRBV11-2, the J call TRBJ1-4; no clear D. The V end was cut by 1 base, the J end by 4 bases, with 7 bases between. The length of the CDR3 is 14 residues. Germline V gives CDR1 SGHAT, CDR2 FQNNGV. The CDR3, as DNA: TGTGCCAGCAGCTTAGGGCAGAGTAATGAAAAACTGTTTTTT. Amino acids: CASSLGQSNEKLFF.

The chain joins TRBV28 to TRBJ2-2, with D possibly being TRBD2 (7 bases). Germline V gene lookup returns CDR1 MDHEN and CDR2 SYDVKM. The CDR3 extends over 17 amino acids. The V gene lost 6 bases and the J gene lost 3 bases, with 20 bases spanning the gap. The CDR3 here is CASRTGGGAYHTGELFF. In nucleotides, the CDR3 is TGTGCCAGCAGAACTGGTGGGGGGGCTTATCACACCGGGGAGCTGTTTTTT.

The chain recombines TRBV2 with TRBJ2-3; 7 positions agree with TRBD1. The CDR3 runs 13 residues. The germline V gene has CDR1 SNHLY and CDR2 FYNNEI. Trimming cost V 7 bases and J 4 bases; bases outside gene matches: 5. CDR3 nucleotides: TGTGCCAGCAATCGACAGGGTCCAGATACGCAGTATTTT. Translation gives CASNRQGPDTQYF.

This clone was found once. The V call is TRBV11-2, the J call TRBJ2-1, with D hard to call. The CDR3 contains 11 residues. Trimming took 5 bases from V and 5 from J, leaving 4 bases between them. CDR1 and CDR2 (germline): SGHAT, FQNNGV. CDR3 DNA sequence: TGTGCCAGCAGCACGCACAATGAGCAGTTCTTC. It is translated as CASSTHNEQFF.

This clone was seen a single time. The gene calls are TRBV28 and TRBJ2-5; 9 bases line up with TRBD1. With 6 bases clipped from V and 4 bases from J, the junction kept 9 bases outside the gene matches. The germline gives CDR1 MDHEN, CDR2 SYDVKM. The CDR3 sequence is 15 residues long. The CDR3 region is CASSTTGGRGETQYF. CDR3 DNA sequence: TGTGCCAGCAGCACTACAGGGGGCAGGGGAGAGACCCAGTACTTC. Drawing the rest from reference TRBV28 and TRBJ2-5, the complete variable domain is DVKVTQSSRYLVKRTGEKVFLECVQDMDHENMFWYRQDPGLGLRLIYFSYDVKMKEKGDIPEGYSVSREKKERFSLILESASTNQTSMYLCASSTTGGRGETQYFGPGTRLLVL.

CDR3 in amino acids: CASSLLGGTPYNEQFF. CDR3 sequence (DNA): TGTGCCAGCAGCTTATTGGGCGGGACCCCCTACAATGAGCAGTTCTTC. The rearrangement uses TRBV7-2 and TRBJ2-1; D possibly corresponds to TRBD2 (6 bases). Trimming took off 2 bases at V and 2 bases at J, with 13 bases between the two ends. Germline V gene data show CDR1 as SGHTA and CDR2 as FQGNSA. The CDR3 contains 16 residues.

The rearrangement links TRBV5-5 to TRBJ1-5, with D hard to call. Germline CDR1 is SGHKS and CDR2 is YYEKEE (reference sequence). The V end was cut by 3 bases, the J end by 2 bases, with 15 bases between. This CDR3 spans 16 amino acids. CDR3 DNA sequence: TGTGCCAGCAGCTCGGCGGGGTTAAGGGGCAATCAGCCCCAGCATTTT. This codes for CASSSAGLRGNQPQHF.

V and J are TRBV28 and TRBJ1-5; TRBD1 agrees at 7 bases. With V trimmed by 5 bases and J by 6 bases, 7 bases remained unmatched. The CDR3 contains 14 residues. The germline V gene encodes CDR1 MDHEN and CDR2 SYDVKM. CDR3 residues: CASSRRQGTQPQHF. In nucleotides, the CDR3 is TGTGCCAGCAGTCGACGACAGGGAACTCAGCCCCAGCATTTT.

The V and J genes are TRBV15 and TRBJ1-5; maybe TRBD1 (6 bases). CDR3 length: 16 amino acids. The V gene's germline CDR1 is LNHNV and CDR2 YYDKDF (reference sequence). Trimming stripped 0 bases from V and 9 bases from J, with 18 bases between. CDR3 region: CATSRDGTGRFRPQHF. CDR3 DNA: TGTGCCACCAGCAGAGATGGAACAGGGCGCTTTCGGCCCCAGCATTTT.

V and J are TRBV28 and TRBJ2-7; possibly TRBD2 for D (5 bases). Per the germline V gene, CDR1 is MDHEN and CDR2 is SYDVKM. The CDR3 runs 17 residues. V was pared by 1 base and J by 3 bases, with 19 bases between. This CDR3 reads CASSLSGAGGRGYEQYF. As DNA, the CDR3 is TGTGCCAGCAGTTTATCTGGCGCTGGCGGGCGCGGCTACGAGCAGTACTTC.

J is TRBJ2-3 and V is TRBV28; 12 nucleotides match TRBD2. Trimming at V came to 8 bases and at J to 3 bases, leaving 18 bases not matched to a gene. The CDR3 is 19 amino acids. Germline V CDR1 and CDR2: MDHEN, SYDVKM. The CDR3 nucleotides are TGTGCCAGCTCGGGCCTTAAGGGGACTAGCGGGCGCAGGACAGATACGCAGTATTTT. As protein: CASSGLKGTSGRRTDTQYF.

The chain recombines TRBV28 with TRBJ2-1; D is unresolved. The CDR3 consists of 16 residues. The V end was cut by 7 bases, the J end by 3 bases, with 19 bases between. Germline V gene data show CDR1 as MDHEN and CDR2 as SYDVKM. CDR3 residues: CASKSPPGRVYNEQFF. The CDR3 DNA reads TGTGCCAGCAAATCTCCCCCGGGTAGGGTCTACAATGAGCAGTTCTTC.

With respect to this clone: The sample holds other DNA sequences that translate to the same CDR3. This chain joins TRBV5-1 and TRBJ2-5; no definite D call. Germline V gene data show CDR1 as SGHRS and CDR2 as YFSETQ. This CDR3 has 11 residues. V dropped 3 bases and J dropped 2 bases, with 2 bases sitting between them. CDR3 loop: CASSSQETQYF. Written as DNA, the CDR3 is TGCGCCAGCAGCTCGCAAGAGACCCAGTACTTC.

V and J are TRBV5-1 and TRBJ2-1; 8 nucleotides agree with TRBD2. The CDR3 runs 15 residues. Germline CDR1 reads SGHRS; CDR2 reads YFSETQ. V lost 4 bases and J lost 2; bases outside the gene matches: 5. CDR3 nucleotides: TGCGCCAGCAGCGAAAGCGGGAGCGCCTACAATGAGCAGTTCTTC. Translating gives CASSESGSAYNEQFF.

This rearrangement joins TRBV2 to TRBJ2-2; the D is unclear. V was trimmed by 7 bases and J by 0 bases, leaving 12 bases between them. In germline, CDR1 is SNHLY, CDR2 FYNNEI. CDR3 length equals 15 residues. CDR3 coding DNA: TGTGCCAGCATCGAGGACCGCGCGAACACCGGGGAGCTGTTTTTT. Its protein product is CASIEDRANTGELFF.

The chain joins TRBV11-2 to TRBJ2-5; no reliable D call. This CDR3 has 13 amino acids. With 3 bases removed from V and 5 bases from J, the gap between germline ends came to 10 bases. Germline V lookup: CDR1 SGHAT, CDR2 FQNNGV. The CDR3 here is CASSFALVETQYF. The CDR3 region has the DNA TGTGCCAGCAGCTTTGCCCTGGTCGAGACCCAGTACTTC.

The chain links TRBV10-2 to TRBJ1-3; perhaps TRBD1 as D (6 bases). The CDR3 sequence is 14 residues long. The germline V gene encodes CDR1 WSHSY and CDR2 SAAADI. The germline V and J ends were trimmed by 5 bases and 0 bases, with 8 bases remaining between them. The CDR3 loop reads CASSTGTSGNTIYF. Written as DNA, the CDR3 is TGCGCCAGCAGTACAGGGACCTCTGGAAACACCATATATTTT.

V gene TRBV28 combines with J gene TRBJ2-7; D not certain. Germline V CDR1 and CDR2: MDHEN, SYDVKM. Between the trimmed V and J ends, which lost 4 bases and 0 bases, there was a span of 7 bases. This CDR3 has 13 residues. CDR3 nucleotides: TGTGCCAGCAGTTCCACCCCCTCCTACGAGCAGTACTTC. Translated, it gives CASSSTPSYEQYF.

The rearrangement uses TRBV2 and TRBJ2-3, with 8 nucleotides matching TRBD2. CDR3 length: 15 amino acids. J lost 7 bases, V lost 7 bases, and 13 bases had no gene match. Germline V CDR1 and CDR2: SNHLY, FYNNEI. The CDR3 DNA is TGTGCCAGCATTCTTAGGGGTAGTAGCGGGAATACGCAGTATTTT. Translating it yields CASILRGSSGNTQYF.

The chain combines TRBV25-1 with TRBJ1-3; tentative D call: TRBD1 (5 bases). Germline-derived CDR1 and CDR2 are MGHDK and SYGVNS. Trimming pared 5 bases from V and 2 bases from J, leaving 13 bases between. The CDR3 is 15 residues long. CDR3 loop: CASSPPGQAGNTIYF. The DNA of the CDR3 is TGTGCCAGCAGTCCTCCCGGACAAGCTGGAAACACCATATATTTT.